Presented here are 26 T cell receptor beta chains from one specimen sequenced in a study of sequential checkpoint blockade in melanoma. The treatment is: randomized to nivolumab then ipilimumab (arm A) or the reverse (arm B). The assay was immunoSEQ multiplex PCR, and TCRdb's table has in-frame clones only and misses some. Found here are 20,000 to 25,000 clones, about 82% of them singletons; the top ten hold around 9.1%. Material: CD8+ T cells sorted from blood (inferred from file names), obtained from a patient given nivolumab and ipilimumab in sequence. These receptors came from a human donor with melanoma.

The V and J genes are TRBV2 and TRBJ1-5, with a tentative D call TRBD1 (6 bases). The V and J ends lost 6 bases and 0 bases respectively, with 18 bases between them. The germline V gene encodes CDR1 SNHLY and CDR2 FYNNEI. The CDR3 consists of 17 residues. CDR3 nucleotide sequence: TGTGCCAGCAGCCAATGGGCGGCAGGGGATAGCAATCAGCCCCAGCATTTT. This encodes CASSQWAAGDSNQPQHF.

The rearrangement joins TRBV9 to TRBJ1-1; D is unresolved. The CDR3 covers 13 residues. V was cut by 0 bases and J by 3 bases, with 6 bases left in between. Germline V gives CDR1 SGDLS, CDR2 YYNGEE. The CDR3 spells CASSVGGYTEAFF. The CDR3 DNA reads TGTGCCAGCAGCGTAGGAGGGTACACTGAAGCTTTCTTT.

V usage is TRBV15 and J usage is TRBJ2-3; perhaps TRBD2 as D (5 bases). CDR1 and CDR2 (germline): LNHNV, YYDKDF (reference sequence). V was trimmed by 3 bases and J by 6 bases, leaving 22 bases between them. The CDR3 has 17 amino acids. CDR3 region: CATSRWSGVRPGDTQYF. As DNA, the CDR3 is TGTGCCACCAGCAGGTGGTCTGGGGTCCGCCCGGGGGATACGCAGTATTTT.

The rearrangement links TRBV28 to TRBJ2-7; TRBD1 is a possible D gene (6 bases). Germline CDR1 is MDHEN and CDR2 is SYDVKM. The CDR3 contains 13 residues. Between the trimmed V and J ends, which lost 4 bases and 3 bases, there was a span of 10 bases. The CDR3 region is CASSSRQDYEQYF. CDR3 in DNA: TGTGCCAGCAGTTCCCGACAGGACTACGAGCAGTACTTC.

This rearrangement joins TRBV27 to TRBJ2-7, with 7 bases that match TRBD2. CDR1 and CDR2 from the germline V gene are MNHEY and SMNVEV (reference sequence). This CDR3 comprises 15 residues. V lost 6 bases, J lost 0 bases, and 8 bases stayed unmatched. The DNA of the CDR3 is TGTGCCAGCAGGCCGGCCGGGGGGAGCTCCTACGAGCAGTACTTC. It translates to CASRPAGGSSYEQYF.

This sequence joins TRBV11-3 and TRBJ1-1; the match to TRBD1 covers 7 bases. The CDR3 totals 20 residues. Unmatched junction bases numbered 25, after V lost 1 base and J lost 8 bases. Germline CDR1 and CDR2: SGHNT and YENEEA. In DNA, the CDR3 is TGTGCCAGCAGCTTAGCTCCCATGCGGGTGTGGGACAGACACCATTCCGAAGCTTTCTTT. It specifies CASSLAPMRVWDRHHSEAFF.

V is TRBV27 and J is TRBJ2-1; tentatively, D is TRBD1 (5 bases). The CDR3 covers 14 residues. Trimming removed 3 bases at V and 4 bases at J, with 10 bases between. In germline, CDR1 is MNHEY, CDR2 SMNVEV (reference sequence). The CDR3 spells CASSLSRDYNEQFF. CDR3 nucleotides: TGTGCCAGCAGTTTGTCCAGGGATTACAATGAGCAGTTCTTC.

The chain links TRBV6-5 to TRBJ2-5; perhaps TRBD2 as D (5 bases). Between the trimmed V and J ends, which lost 7 bases and 4 bases, there was a span of 13 bases. Germline CDR1 and CDR2: MNHEY and SVGAGI. The CDR3 totals 13 residues. The CDR3 here is CASNTDGVETQYF. DNA for the CDR3: TGTGCCAGCAACACGGACGGGGTAGAGACCCAGTACTTC.

The chain links TRBV5-1 to TRBJ2-7, with TRBD2 matching 10 bases. V lost 2 bases and J lost 6; bases outside the gene matches: 8. CDR1 and CDR2 (germline): SGHRS, YFSETQ. The CDR3 contains 15 residues. CDR3 protein: CASSFSSGSLGEQYF. In nucleotides, the CDR3 is TGCGCCAGCAGCTTCTCTAGCGGGAGTTTAGGCGAGCAGTACTTC.

This chain links TRBV11-3 with TRBJ2-7, with 7 bases fitting TRBD1. J gave up 8 bases and V 3 bases, and 13 bases lay outside the gene matches. CDR3 length: 15 amino acids. CDR1 and CDR2 from the germline V gene are SGHNT and YENEEA. The CDR3 DNA sequence: TGTGCCAGCAGCTTTTCCGGGACAGCCGTGGGTAAGCAGTACTTC. Protein product: CASSFSGTAVGKQYF.

V usage is TRBV5-4 and J usage is TRBJ1-6; a weak D match, TRBD1 (5 bases). CDR1 and CDR2 from the germline V gene are SGHNT and YYREEE (reference sequence). The V end was cut by 0 bases, the J end by 6 bases, with 22 bases between. This CDR3 is 19 amino acids long. This CDR3 reads CASSLAGVNLGGPNSPLHF. CDR3 nucleotides: TGTGCCAGCAGCTTGGCGGGGGTCAACTTGGGGGGACCTAATTCACCCCTCCACTTT.

This clone was counted a few times. The rearrangement joins TRBV28 to TRBJ2-1; D perhaps matches TRBD1 (6 bases). The V end lost 2 bases, the J end lost 2 bases, and 10 bases lay between the germline ends. The CDR3 has 15 residues. CDR1 and CDR2 (germline): MDHEN, SYDVKM. The CDR3 region has the DNA TGTGCCAGCAGTTTAGAGGACAGTACCTACAATGAGCAGTTCTTC. Protein product: CASSLEDSTYNEQFF.

This chain uses TRBV27 with TRBJ1-1; a weak D match, TRBD1 (5 bases). CDR3 size: 14 residues. Germline CDR1 is MNHEY and CDR2 is SMNVEV (reference sequence). Trimming left V 3 bases short and J 4 bases short, with 12 bases between. CDR3 bases: TGTGCCAGCAGTTTTGGGGGAGGTTTCACTGAAGCTTTCTTT. Protein product: CASSFGGGFTEAFF.

The rearrangement links TRBV4-3 to TRBJ2-3, with TRBD2 matching over 12 bases. The CDR3 totals 17 residues. Germline V lookup: CDR1 LGHNA, CDR2 YSLEER. The V segment lost 7 bases and the J segment 6 bases; nucleotides outside the gene matches: 14. DNA for the CDR3: TGCGCCAGCAAGGCGGGACCGACTAGCGGGGGACGGGATACGCAGTATTTT. It translates to CASKAGPTSGGRDTQYF.

V gene TRBV7-3 combines with J gene TRBJ1-1; no reliable D call. The length of the CDR3 is 19 residues. The V end was cut by 2 bases, the J end by 1 base, with 23 bases between. In germline, CDR1 is SGHTA, CDR2 FQGTGA. The CDR3 sequence: CASSLYGVLVRPSNTEAFF. The DNA for the CDR3 is TGTGCCAGCAGCTTATACGGGGTGTTGGTCCGTCCGTCGAACACTGAAGCTTTCTTT.

The gene calls are TRBV4-1 and TRBJ2-1, with a tentative D call TRBD1 (5 bases). V dropped 2 bases and J dropped 8 bases, with 22 bases sitting between them. This CDR3 contains 17 residues. Germline CDR1 MGHRA, CDR2 YSYEKL. This chain's CDR3 is CASSQSYRTPFSDEQFF. CDR3 coding DNA: TGCGCCAGCAGCCAATCATACAGGACACCCTTTTCGGATGAGCAGTTCTTC.

The V and J genes are TRBV11-2 and TRBJ1-1; D remains ambiguous. V was trimmed by 2 bases and J by 8 bases, leaving 12 bases between them. Looked up from germline, CDR1 is SGHAT and CDR2 is FQNNGV. The length of the CDR3 is 13 residues. This CDR3 reads CASSLYWGAEAFF. In DNA form, the CDR3 reads TGTGCCAGCAGCTTATACTGGGGAGCCGAAGCTTTCTTT. Supplemented by reference TRBV11-2 and TRBJ1-1, the full variable domain reads EAGVAQSPRYKIIEKRQSVAFWCNPISGHATLYWYQQILGQGPKLLIQFQNNGVVDDSQLPKDRFSAERLKGVDSTLKIQPAKLEDSAVYLCASSLYWGAEAFFGQGTRLTVV.

The chain combines TRBV6-6 with TRBJ1-2; 9 bases line up with TRBD1. The CDR3 consists of 13 residues. Germline V gene lookup returns CDR1 MNHNY and CDR2 SVGAGI (reference sequence). The junction had 6 bases not matched to a gene; V was cut back by 6 bases and J by 7 bases. The CDR3: CASSGTGGGGYTF. The CDR3, as DNA: TGTGCCAGCAGCGGAACAGGGGGCGGTGGCTACACCTTC.

Relative to its sample, this clone is medium-sized (0.01 to 0.1%). The rearrangement joins TRBV11-2 to TRBJ2-7, with 7 bases aligning to TRBD1. The CDR3 runs to 14 residues. Germline CDR1 reads SGHAT; CDR2 reads FQNNGV. With 5 bases clipped from V and 4 bases from J, the junction kept 8 bases outside the gene matches. Here the CDR3 DNA reads TGTGCCAGCAGCACCAGACAGGGTAATTACGAGCAGTACTTC. As protein: CASSTRQGNYEQYF.

V gene TRBV5-1 combines with J gene TRBJ2-7; the D is unclear. Matching the DNA end better, TRBJ2-5 makes the J call doubtful. CDR3 size: 13 residues. CDR1 and CDR2 (germline): SGHRS, YFSETQ. CDR3 DNA sequence: TGCGCCAGCAGCTTCCTGGAGCAAGAGACCCAGTACTTC. It specifies CASSFLEQETQYF.

The gene calls are TRBV19 and TRBJ2-5; a possible D gene is TRBD2 (6 bases). V was trimmed by 4 bases and J by 5 bases, leaving 17 bases between them. The CDR3 contains 15 residues. Germline V CDR1 and CDR2: LNHDA, SQIVND (reference sequence). CDR3 loop: CASSNRRDPGETQYF. For the CDR3, the DNA is TGTGCCAGTAGTAATAGGCGGGACCCAGGGGAGACCCAGTACTTC.

The chain combines TRBV10-3 with TRBJ2-2, with TRBD1 matching over 7 bases. Germline CDR1 and CDR2: ENHRY and SYGVKD. The CDR3 consists of 15 residues. Trimming took 2 bases from V and 5 from J; bases not matched to a gene: 5. This chain's CDR3 is CAISEPGQLTGELFF. The CDR3 DNA reads TGTGCCATCAGTGAGCCGGGACAGCTAACCGGGGAGCTGTTTTTT.

The table lists this clone with a few counts. The chain couples TRBV9 to TRBJ2-1; TRBD2 matches 10 bases. This CDR3 spans 17 amino acids. Germline loops: CDR1 SGDLS, CDR2 YYNGEE. V dropped 3 bases and J dropped 6; count of bases not matched to a gene: 12. This CDR3 reads CASSGINSGRSSNEQFF. The CDR3 DNA reads TGTGCCAGCAGCGGGATCAATAGCGGGAGGAGTAGCAATGAGCAGTTCTTC. Looking up the rest from reference TRBV9 and TRBJ2-1 gives the full variable domain: DSGVTQTPKHLITATGQRVTLRCSPRSGDLSVYWYQQSLDQGLQFLIQYYNGEERAKGNILERFSAQQFPDLHSELNLSSLELGDSALYFCASSGINSGRSSNEQFFGPGTRLTVL.

This chain connects TRBV2 to TRBJ2-1; D is unclear. Trimming took off 8 bases at V and 4 bases at J, with 9 bases between the two ends. The CDR3 covers 12 residues. The germline V gene encodes CDR1 SNHLY and CDR2 FYNNEI. This CDR3 is CASPRLYNEQFF. The CDR3 DNA reads TGTGCCAGCCCTCGACTTTACAATGAGCAGTTCTTC.

The genes are TRBV19 and TRBJ2-7; possible D gene TRBD1, 6 bases. Between the trimmed V and J ends, which lost 3 bases and 4 bases, there was a span of 10 bases. CDR3 size: 13 residues. Germline V gives CDR1 LNHDA, CDR2 SQIVND (reference sequence). This CDR3 reads CASSILQGYEQYF. CDR3 DNA: TGTGCCAGTAGTATCCTACAGGGATACGAGCAGTACTTC.

This clone was detected a few times. This sequence joins TRBV2 and TRBJ1-2, with D maybe TRBD1 (5 bases). Germline assignment: CDR1 SNHLY and CDR2 FYNNEI. V lost 2 bases to trimming and J lost 0 bases, with 10 bases between them. This CDR3 contains 15 residues. CDR3: CASSESGGANYGYTF. The CDR3 DNA reads TGTGCCAGCAGTGAATCCGGGGGAGCTAACTATGGCTACACCTTC.